Detailed here is one TCR beta chain. Antigen unknown. Enrolled patients, whose metastatic non-small-cell lung cancer was chemo-refractory, received focal radiation plus CTLA-4 blockade with ipilimumab. This sample is part of a study of radiotherapy plus CTLA-4 blockade in lung cancer. The CDR3 has 15 residues. Germline values: CDR1 SGHDT, CDR2 YYEEEE. Trimming removed 1 base from V and 5 bases from J, with 15 bases in between. Overall study findings and caveats: Reported findings show early blood T cell clone dynamics, with interferon-beta, best predicted response. The study found tumor-derived TCR clones expanded in blood after radiotherapy plus ipilimumab.

Clones were sequenced by immunoSEQ multiplex PCR, and TCRdb holds only the in-frame ones, with some missing. The sample holds 45,000 or so clones, roughly 76% seen once. The sequence derives from a human donor with non-small cell lung cancer who had stable disease on radiotherapy plus ipilimumab. V usage is TRBV5-6 and J usage is TRBJ1-2; D gene ambiguous. The sample was peripheral blood, taken from a patient treated with radiotherapy plus ipilimumab. In DNA form, the CDR3 reads TGTGCCAGCAGCTTGAAGACATTTTACCGTTATGGCTACACCTTC. It specifies CASSLKTFYRYGYTF.